This T cell receptor beta chain was found in a study of cytomegalovirus exposure and HLA in healthy donors. Regarding the study as a whole: The study had only CMV serostatus as immune exposure information.

Trimming pared 10 bases from V and 4 bases from J, leaving 14 bases between. CDR1 LNHDA and CDR2 SQIVND come from the germline V gene (reference sequence). This CDR3 spans 13 amino acids. To note about this clone: Its antigen is currently unknown.

The PCR used 60 Vbeta and 13 Jbeta primers. Assay used: immunoSEQ multiplex PCR; TCRdb lists only in-frame clones, some missing. The sample shows approximately 140,000 clones, 75% of them seen only once. The specimen sequenced was PBMCs. This sequence originates from a middle-aged man in good health and CMV-seronegative. The rearrangement links TRBV19 to TRBJ1-5; possible D gene TRBD1, 6 bases. The CDR3 coding sequence is TGTGCCACCGAAAGGGGGGGGAATCAGCCCCAGCATTTT. This sequence encodes CATERGGNQPQHF.